The rows below give T cell receptor beta chains drawn from one sample of a study of blood T cells in healthy people across ages. TCRdb re-called the 5' RACE reads through MiXCR, storing one row per CDR3 protein. The sample yields some 760,000 distinct CDR3 sequences, 20% to 25% seen once. These data are also associated with another study on T cells of mothers and their children.

Sequencing was carried out using blood. These receptors all stem from a boy younger than 18 in good health. CDR3s include the opening cysteine and the closing phenylalanine or tryptophan. Fields, in order: CDR3 DNA, CDR3 protein, V gene, clone size, D gene, J gene. The D gene is left open where the match is weak. The size of a clone is reported for some rows only, either as once, few or many, or as a class for expanded clones.

CDR3nt: .
CDR3aa: CAISVGAGSTDTQYF
v_gene: TRBV10-3
abundance: few
d_gene: .
j_gene: TRBJ2-3

CDR3nt: TGTGCCAGCAGTTTACCCGGGTATTGGAACACTGAAGCTTCCTTT
CDR3aa: CASSLPGYWNTEASF
v_gene: TRBV12-3/TRBV12-4
abundance: few
d_gene: .
j_gene: TRBJ1-1

CDR3nt: TGTGCCAGCAGTTCTGACCTAGACAGCGGGAGATTCAATGAGCAGTTCTTC
CDR3aa: CASSSDLDSGRFNEQFF
v_gene: TRBV28
abundance: few
d_gene: TRBD2
j_gene: TRBJ2-1

CDR3nt: TGTGCCAGCAGCTCCGCCCGCCCGACAGGGGGAGAGACCCAGTACTTC
CDR3aa: CASSSARPTGGETQYF
v_gene: TRBV13
abundance: .
d_gene: TRBD1
j_gene: TRBJ2-5

CDR3nt: TGCAGCGTTGTTTGGTTGGGGTCGGCCTACGAGCAGTACTTC
CDR3aa: CSVVWLGSAYEQYF
v_gene: TRBV29-1
abundance: .
d_gene: .
j_gene: TRBJ2-7

CDR3nt: TGCGCCAGCAGCTTGCGTGGACAGGTTACGAATGGCTACACCTTC
CDR3aa: CASSLRGQVTNGYTF
v_gene: TRBV5-1
abundance: .
d_gene: TRBD1
j_gene: TRBJ1-2

CDR3nt: TGCAGCGTTGAATCAGGGAGAGGAGGGGAAGCTTTCTTT
CDR3aa: CSVESGRGGEAFF
v_gene: TRBV29-1
abundance: .
d_gene: .
j_gene: TRBJ1-1

CDR3nt: TGTGCCAGCAGCGATTCGGACAGGGGTCAACCCCACTATGGCTACACCTTC
CDR3aa: CASSDSDRGQPHYGYTF
v_gene: TRBV7-9
abundance: .
d_gene: TRBD1
j_gene: TRBJ1-2

CDR3nt: TGCAGCGTTGGGGACCGTGTTGAGACCCAGTACTTC
CDR3aa: CSVGDRVETQYF
v_gene: TRBV29-1
abundance: .
d_gene: .
j_gene: TRBJ2-5

CDR3nt: TGCGCCAGCAGCTCACGTGGGACCGTCAGCACAGATACGCAGTATTTT
CDR3aa: CASSSRGTVSTDTQYF
v_gene: TRBV5-1
abundance: .
d_gene: .
j_gene: TRBJ2-3

CDR3nt: TGTGCCAGCAGCTTAAGGAGTCTAGCGGGGGGCCGAGAGACCCAGTACTTC
CDR3aa: CASSLRSLAGGRETQYF
v_gene: TRBV7-2
abundance: .
d_gene: TRBD2
j_gene: TRBJ2-5

CDR3nt: TGTGCCACCAGCGCCGGGACGGTGAATCAGCCCCAGCATTTT
CDR3aa: CATSAGTVNQPQHF
v_gene: TRBV15
abundance: .
d_gene: .
j_gene: TRBJ1-5

CDR3nt: TGCAGCGCGTCCGGGACGGTAAACCTAAGAGGCGCCTACGAGCAGTACTTC
CDR3aa: CSASGTVNLRGAYEQYF
v_gene: TRBV29-1
abundance: few
d_gene: .
j_gene: TRBJ2-7

CDR3nt: TGTGCCAGCAGCATGGGTCTTTTAGAGACCCAGTACTTC
CDR3aa: CASSMGLLETQYF
v_gene: TRBV7-9
abundance: few
d_gene: .
j_gene: TRBJ2-5

CDR3nt: TGCGGCGTAGTTCGTTTAGACGAGCAGTACTTC
CDR3aa: CGVVRLDEQYF
v_gene: TRBV29-1
abundance: few
d_gene: .
j_gene: TRBJ2-7

CDR3nt: TGCAGTGCTAGAGAGGGACCTGGACAGTACTTC
CDR3aa: CSAREGPGQYF
v_gene: TRBV20-1
abundance: .
d_gene: .
j_gene: TRBJ2-5

CDR3nt: TGCGCCAGCAGCCAAGATAGGCTAGCGGGGGGTATTAACAATGAGCAGTTCTTC
CDR3aa: CASSQDRLAGGINNEQFF
v_gene: TRBV4-3
abundance: .
d_gene: TRBD2
j_gene: TRBJ2-1

CDR3nt: TGCAGCGTTCTCCGGACAGTTATGAACACTGAAGCTTTCTTT
CDR3aa: CSVLRTVMNTEAFF
v_gene: TRBV29-1
abundance: .
d_gene: .
j_gene: TRBJ1-1

CDR3nt: TGTGCCAGTAGCCCGACGATGGGGGGATATACGCAGTATTTT
CDR3aa: CASSPTMGGYTQYF
v_gene: TRBV19
abundance: .
d_gene: .
j_gene: TRBJ2-3

CDR3nt: TGTGCCAGCAGTTACTCCGCAACTAATGAAAAACTGTTTTTT
CDR3aa: CASSYSATNEKLFF
v_gene: TRBV6-5
abundance: many
d_gene: .
j_gene: TRBJ1-4

CDR3nt: TGCAGCGTTGGAGGTCGGCAGAACCGAGGGTACGAGCAGTACTTC
CDR3aa: CSVGGRQNRGYEQYF
v_gene: TRBV29-1
abundance: few
d_gene: .
j_gene: TRBJ2-7

CDR3nt: TGCAGCGTTGAAGGACGGGGGGACAATGAGCAGTTCTTC
CDR3aa: CSVEGRGDNEQFF
v_gene: TRBV29-1
abundance: .
d_gene: TRBD2
j_gene: TRBJ2-1

CDR3nt: TGTGCCAGCAGCCAAGAACCCAGCCAAGAGACCCAGTACTTC
CDR3aa: CASSQEPSQETQYF
v_gene: TRBV14
abundance: .
d_gene: .
j_gene: TRBJ2-5

CDR3nt: TGCGCCAGCAGCCAAGTCGGGTTCCCGGGACTAGCGGGAGTAGCAGATACGCAGTATTTT
CDR3aa: CASSQVGFPGLAGVADTQYF
v_gene: TRBV4-1
abundance: few
d_gene: TRBD2
j_gene: TRBJ2-3

CDR3nt: TGTGCCAGCAGTTTTGGGCCAGGGTCCGTTTACGAGCAGTACTTC
CDR3aa: CASSFGPGSVYEQYF
v_gene: TRBV12-3/TRBV12-4
abundance: .
d_gene: .
j_gene: TRBJ2-7

CDR3nt: TGCGCCAGCAGCCCTGGGGGGGGGTTGTACACTGAAGCTTTCTTT
CDR3aa: CASSPGGGLYTEAFF
v_gene: TRBV4-1
abundance: .
d_gene: .
j_gene: TRBJ1-1

CDR3nt: TGTGCCAGCAGTCCCCGCCCTGGATTCGAGCAGTTCTTC
CDR3aa: CASSPRPGFEQFF
v_gene: TRBV27
abundance: .
d_gene: .
j_gene: TRBJ2-1

CDR3nt: TGTGCCAGCAGTTTTAATCTGAACACTGAAGCTTTCTTT
CDR3aa: CASSFNLNTEAFF
v_gene: TRBV12-3/TRBV12-4
abundance: .
d_gene: .
j_gene: TRBJ1-1